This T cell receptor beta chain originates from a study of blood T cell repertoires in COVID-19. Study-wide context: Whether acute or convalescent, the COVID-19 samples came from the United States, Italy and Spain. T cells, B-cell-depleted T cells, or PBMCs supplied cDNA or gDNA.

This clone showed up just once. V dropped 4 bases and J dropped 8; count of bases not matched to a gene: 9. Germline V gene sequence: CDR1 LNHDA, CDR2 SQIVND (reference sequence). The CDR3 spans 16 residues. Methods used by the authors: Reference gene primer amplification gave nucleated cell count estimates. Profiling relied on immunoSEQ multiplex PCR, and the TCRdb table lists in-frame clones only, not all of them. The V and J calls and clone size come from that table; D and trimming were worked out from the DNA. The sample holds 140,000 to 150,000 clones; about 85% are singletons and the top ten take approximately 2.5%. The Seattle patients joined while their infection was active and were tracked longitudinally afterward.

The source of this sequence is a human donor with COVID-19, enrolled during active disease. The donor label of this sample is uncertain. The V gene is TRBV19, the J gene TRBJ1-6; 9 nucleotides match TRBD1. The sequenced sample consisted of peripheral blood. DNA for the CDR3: TGTGCCAGTAGTAGGAACCTCCGGGACAGGGATTCACCCCTCCACTTT. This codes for CASSRNLRDRDSPLHF.